Listed here are 14 T cell receptor beta chains from one sample, sequenced in a study of T cell responses to AZD1222 COVID-19 vaccine. The protocol was immunoSEQ multiplex PCR, while the TCRdb copy is restricted to in-frame clones and leaves out a portion. The table has approximately 220,000 clones, 85% to 95% seen once. Sequencing used peripheral blood, obtained on day 0 of MenACWY control vaccination. These receptors were taken from an adult in good health.

V is TRBV11-1 and J is TRBJ2-5; the D gene could be TRBD1 or TRBD2 (5 bases each). This CDR3 contains 15 residues. CDR1 and CDR2 from the germline V gene are SGHAT and FQDESV (reference sequence). V was shortened by 5 bases and J by 5 bases, with 18 bases between the two germline ends. The CDR3 loop is CASSHRGSWRETQYF. CDR3 DNA sequence: TGTGCCAGCAGCCATAGGGGTTCTTGGAGGGAGACCCAGTACTTC.

This chain uses TRBV7-8 with TRBJ2-1; TRBD2 might be the D (5 bases). CDR1 is SGHVS and CDR2 is FQNEAQ in the germline V gene. This CDR3 is built from 16 residues. Trimming stripped 1 base from V and 5 bases from J, with 15 bases between. The CDR3 DNA sequence: TGTGCCAGCAGCTTAGGCCCTATTAGCGCAAACAATGAGCAGTTCTTC. Translated: CASSLGPISANNEQFF.

The chain links TRBV3-1 (or the pseudogene TRBV3-2) to TRBJ1-6; D is unresolved. This CDR3 comprises 15 residues. Trimming took 1 base from V and 6 from J, leaving 10 bases between them. Germline V gene lookup returns CDR1 LGHDT and CDR2 YNNKEL (reference sequence). In DNA form, the CDR3 reads TGTGCCAGCAGCCAAGTCGGCCAGACTAATTCACCCCTCCACTTT. Its translation: CASSQVGQTNSPLHF.

The CDR3 nucleotides are TGTGCCAGCAGCTTGGGCTTGGGGGTTGGACTTGAAGCTTTCTTT. Translating it yields CASSLGLGVGLEAFF. The rearrangement joins TRBV5-8 to TRBJ1-1; D perhaps matches TRBD1 (5 bases). V was clipped by 0 bases and J by 7 bases, with 16 bases between them. Germline V gene lookup returns CDR1 SGHTS and CDR2 YDEGEE. The CDR3 length is 15 residues.

In DNA form, the CDR3 reads TGTGCCAGCAGCCACCAGGGGCCTAACACTGAAGCTTTCTTT. Its translation is CASSHQGPNTEAFF. The V call is TRBV7-9, the J call TRBJ1-1; TRBD1 might be the D (6 bases). The CDR3 runs to 14 residues. Trimming took off 5 bases at V and 2 bases at J, with 12 bases between the two ends. Germline V gene data show CDR1 as SEHNR and CDR2 as FQNEAQ (reference sequence).

The chain uses TRBV5-6 and TRBJ2-7, with D possibly being TRBD1 or TRBD2 (6 bases each). The CDR3 is 14 residues long. Trimming left V 6 bases short and J 5 bases short, with 18 bases between. Looked up from germline, CDR1 is SGHDT and CDR2 is YYEEEE. Written as DNA, the CDR3 is TGTGCCAGCACCTTCGGGGGCCAGGGAAACGAGCAGTACTTC. It encodes CASTFGGQGNEQYF.

This chain connects TRBV12-3 or TRBV12-4 to TRBJ1-5; D is unresolved. V lost 7 bases, J lost 3 bases, and 10 bases lay in between. CDR3 length equals 13 residues. CDR3 in DNA: TGTGCCAGCACTCGGGGTCCCAATCAGCCCCAGCATTTT. As protein: CASTRGPNQPQHF.

The CDR3, as DNA: TGTGCCTGGACCCCGGATAGCAATCAGCCCCAGCATTTT. Residues: CAWTPDSNQPQHF. This chain links TRBV30 with TRBJ1-5, with D unresolved. The CDR3 totals 13 residues. Per the germline V gene, CDR1 is GTSNPN and CDR2 is SVGIG (reference sequence). V lost 4 bases and J 0 bases, leaving 7 bases between the germline ends.

This sequence joins TRBV30 and TRBJ1-5; D gene ambiguous. The length of the CDR3 is 13 residues. Trimming removed 2 bases from V and 5 bases from J, with 10 bases in between. Germline V gives CDR1 GTSNPN, CDR2 SVGIG (reference sequence). CDR3 region: CAWSSGFDQPQHF. The DNA of the CDR3 is TGTGCCTGGAGTTCCGGTTTCGATCAGCCCCAGCATTTT.

The V and J genes are TRBV5-1 and TRBJ1-4; TRBD1 aligns across 7 bases. Germline CDR1 reads SGHRS; CDR2 reads YFSETQ. There are 14 residues in the CDR3. J lost 6 bases, V lost 1 base, and 3 bases had no gene match. The CDR3 DNA reads TGCGCCAGCAGCTTGAAAGGACAGGATGAAAAACTGTTTTTT. Encoded protein: CASSLKGQDEKLFF.

J is TRBJ1-1 and V is TRBV7-9; D perhaps matches TRBD1 (5 bases). V was trimmed by 2 bases and J by 4 bases, leaving 11 bases between them. Germline-derived CDR1 and CDR2 are SEHNR and FQNEAQ (reference sequence). This CDR3 contains 14 residues. The DNA for the CDR3 is TGTGCCAGCAGCTTATCAGGGAGGTCCACTGAAGCTTTCTTT. This codes for CASSLSGRSTEAFF.

The chain has TRBV6-5 and TRBJ1-2; the match to TRBD1 covers 8 bases. The length of the CDR3 is 14 residues. Trimming at V came to 6 bases and at J to 2 bases, leaving 5 bases not matched to a gene. Germline CDR1 is MNHEY and CDR2 is SVGAGI. DNA for the CDR3: TGTGCCAGCAGACTGACAGGGGCCAACTATGGCTACACCTTC. Amino acids: CASRLTGANYGYTF.

The chain combines TRBV10-1 with TRBJ1-1; D ambiguous. Germline values: CDR1 WNHNN, CDR2 SYGVQD (reference sequence). The length of the CDR3 is 13 residues. Trimming removed 2 bases from V and 7 bases from J, with 11 bases in between. This CDR3 reads CASSETWQFEAFF. The CDR3 DNA is TGCGCCAGCAGTGAGACGTGGCAGTTTGAAGCTTTCTTT.

The gene calls are TRBV14 and TRBJ2-5; TRBD2 matches 10 bases. Germline loops: CDR1 SGHDN, CDR2 FVKESK. This CDR3 comprises 17 residues. Trimming removed 1 base from V and 1 base from J; junction bases left unmatched: 6. The CDR3 DNA reads as TGTGCCAGCAGCCAAGCATTTCTAGCGGGGGCCCAAGAGACCCAGTACTTC. Amino acid sequence: CASSQAFLAGAQETQYF.